This section outlines one T cell receptor (beta chain) sequence together with its context. Authors' methods: The authors estimated nucleated cell counts from reference gene primer amplification. The repertoire was sequenced with immunoSEQ multiplex PCR; TCRdb's copy has only in-frame clones and lacks some. That table is the source of V, J and clone size, and D and trimming were worked out from the DNA. Of about 440,000 clones in the sample, about 91% were seen once. V was clipped by 0 bases and J by 4 bases, with 10 bases between them. The germline gives CDR1 SGHRS, CDR2 YFSETQ. The CDR3 loop spans 14 amino acids. The data were taken from a study of blood T cell repertoires in COVID-19.

The V and J genes are TRBV5-1 and TRBJ1-1; D not certain. This TCR derives from a woman aged 50 to 65 with COVID-19, enrolled during active disease. Sequencing input: peripheral blood. In DNA, the CDR3 is TGCGCCAGCAGCTTGGCCTTCAGCGGCACTGAAGCTTTCTTT. It specifies CASSLAFSGTEAFF.